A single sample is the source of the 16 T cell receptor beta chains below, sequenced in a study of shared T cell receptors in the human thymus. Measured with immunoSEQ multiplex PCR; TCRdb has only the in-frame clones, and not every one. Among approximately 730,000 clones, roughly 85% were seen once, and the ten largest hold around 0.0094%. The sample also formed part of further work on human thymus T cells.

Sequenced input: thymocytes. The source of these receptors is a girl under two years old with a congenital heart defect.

In nucleotides, the CDR3 is TGTGCCAGCAGCTCCCGACGGGACAGTGGCCGGCGCAATCAGCCCCAGCATTTT. Protein product: CASSSRRDSGRRNQPQHF. The V call is TRBV5-6, the J call TRBJ1-5, with 7 bases fitting TRBD1. The CDR3 spans 18 residues. Germline CDR1 and CDR2: SGHDT and YYEEEE. Losses at the gene ends were 3 bases for V and 2 bases for J; bases not matched to a gene: 14.

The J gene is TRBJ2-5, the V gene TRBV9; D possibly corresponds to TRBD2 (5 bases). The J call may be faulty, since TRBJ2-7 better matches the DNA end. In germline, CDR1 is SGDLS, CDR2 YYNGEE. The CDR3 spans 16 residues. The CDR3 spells CASSVEGAVTIYEQYF. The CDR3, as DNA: TGTGCCAGCAGCGTAGAAGGAGCGGTTACGATCTACGAGCAGTACTTC.

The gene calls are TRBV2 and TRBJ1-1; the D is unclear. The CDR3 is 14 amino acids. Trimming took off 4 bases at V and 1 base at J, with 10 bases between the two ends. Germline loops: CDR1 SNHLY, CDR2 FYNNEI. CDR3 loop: CASSGLPWNTEAFF. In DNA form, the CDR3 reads TGTGCCAGCAGTGGTCTCCCTTGGAACACTGAAGCTTTCTTT.

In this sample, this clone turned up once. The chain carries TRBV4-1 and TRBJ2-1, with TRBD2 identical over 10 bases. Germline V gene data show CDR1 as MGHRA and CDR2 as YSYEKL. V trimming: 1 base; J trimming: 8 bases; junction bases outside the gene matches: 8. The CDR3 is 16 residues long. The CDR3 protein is CASSQGASGSTDEQFF. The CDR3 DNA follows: TGCGCCAGCAGCCAAGGGGCTAGCGGGAGTACAGATGAGCAGTTCTTC.

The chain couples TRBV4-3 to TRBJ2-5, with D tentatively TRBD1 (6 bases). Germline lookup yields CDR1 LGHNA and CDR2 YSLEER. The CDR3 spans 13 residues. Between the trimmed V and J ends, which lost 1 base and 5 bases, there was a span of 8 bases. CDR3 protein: CASSQGGRETQYF. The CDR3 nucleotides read TGCGCCAGCAGCCAAGGGGGGCGGGAGACCCAGTACTTC.

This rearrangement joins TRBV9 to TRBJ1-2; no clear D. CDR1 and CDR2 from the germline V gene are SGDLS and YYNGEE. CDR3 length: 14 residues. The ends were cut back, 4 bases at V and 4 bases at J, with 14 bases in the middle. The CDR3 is CASSLTGLAYGYTF. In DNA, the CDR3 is TGTGCCAGCAGCCTGACGGGTTTGGCCTATGGCTACACCTTC.

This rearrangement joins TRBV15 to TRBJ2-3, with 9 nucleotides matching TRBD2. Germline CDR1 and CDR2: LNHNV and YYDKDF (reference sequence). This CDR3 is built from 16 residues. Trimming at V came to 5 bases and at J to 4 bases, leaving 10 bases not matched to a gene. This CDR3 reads CATSPRGSGGADTQYF. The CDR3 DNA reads TGTGCCACCAGCCCTCGTGGTAGCGGGGGAGCAGATACGCAGTATTTT.

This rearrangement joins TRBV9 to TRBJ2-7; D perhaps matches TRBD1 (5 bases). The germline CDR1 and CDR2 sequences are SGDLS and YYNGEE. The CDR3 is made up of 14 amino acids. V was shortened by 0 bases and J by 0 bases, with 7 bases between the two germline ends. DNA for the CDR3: TGTGCCAGCAGCGTAGGGGGCTTCTCCTACGAGCAGTACTTC. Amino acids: CASSVGGFSYEQYF.

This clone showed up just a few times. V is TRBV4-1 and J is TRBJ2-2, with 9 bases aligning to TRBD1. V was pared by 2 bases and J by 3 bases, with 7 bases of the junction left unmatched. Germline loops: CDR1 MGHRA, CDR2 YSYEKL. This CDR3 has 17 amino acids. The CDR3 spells CASSQTRTGVDTGELFF. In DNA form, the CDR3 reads TGCGCCAGCAGCCAAACAAGGACAGGGGTGGACACCGGGGAGCTGTTTTTT.

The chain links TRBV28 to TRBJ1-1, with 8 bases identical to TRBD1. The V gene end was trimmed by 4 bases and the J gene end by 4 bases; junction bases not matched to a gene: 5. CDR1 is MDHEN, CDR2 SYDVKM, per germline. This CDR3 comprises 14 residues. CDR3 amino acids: CASSSRTGGTEAFF. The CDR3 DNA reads TGTGCCAGCAGTTCACGAACAGGGGGCACTGAAGCTTTCTTT. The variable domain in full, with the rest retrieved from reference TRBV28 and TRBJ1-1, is DVKVTQSSRYLVKRTGEKVFLECVQDMDHENMFWYRQDPGLGLRLIYFSYDVKMKEKGDIPEGYSVSREKKERFSLILESASTNQTSMYLCASSSRTGGTEAFFGQGTRLTVV.

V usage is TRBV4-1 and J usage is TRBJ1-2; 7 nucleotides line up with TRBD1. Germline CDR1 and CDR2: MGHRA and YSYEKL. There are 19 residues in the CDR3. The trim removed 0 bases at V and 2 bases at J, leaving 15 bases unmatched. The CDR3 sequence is CASSQDPLGGQERNYGYTF. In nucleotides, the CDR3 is TGCGCCAGCAGCCAAGATCCCCTTGGAGGACAGGAGAGAAACTATGGCTACACCTTC.

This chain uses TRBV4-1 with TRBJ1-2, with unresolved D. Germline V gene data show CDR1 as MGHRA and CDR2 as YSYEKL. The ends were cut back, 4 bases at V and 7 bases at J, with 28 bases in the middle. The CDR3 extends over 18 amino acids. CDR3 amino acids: CASSRNEPGVRRGGGYTF. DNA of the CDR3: TGCGCCAGCAGCCGGAACGAACCGGGAGTCCGGAGAGGTGGTGGCTACACCTTC.

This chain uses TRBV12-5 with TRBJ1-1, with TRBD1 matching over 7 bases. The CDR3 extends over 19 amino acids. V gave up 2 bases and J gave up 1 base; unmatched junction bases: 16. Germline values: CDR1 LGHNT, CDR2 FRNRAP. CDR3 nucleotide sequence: TGTGCTAGTGGTTTGAGCTTGGAGGGGGCCCCCAACGAGAACACTGAAGCTTTCTTT. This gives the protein CASGLSLEGAPNENTEAFF.

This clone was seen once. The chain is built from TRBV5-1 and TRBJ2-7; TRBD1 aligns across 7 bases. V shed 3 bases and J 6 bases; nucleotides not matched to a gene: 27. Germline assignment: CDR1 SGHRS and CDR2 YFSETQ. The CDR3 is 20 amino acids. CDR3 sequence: CASSWRAGTAPCLSPCEQYF. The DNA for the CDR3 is TGCGCCAGCAGCTGGCGGGCCGGGACAGCCCCCTGCCTGTCCCCCTGCGAGCAGTACTTC. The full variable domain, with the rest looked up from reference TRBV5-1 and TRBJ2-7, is KAGVTQTPRYLIKTRGQQVTLSCSPISGHRSVSWYQQTPGQGLQFLFEYFSETQRNKGNFPGRFSGRQFSNSRSEMNVSTLELGDSALYLCASSWRAGTAPCLSPCEQYFGPGTRLTVT.

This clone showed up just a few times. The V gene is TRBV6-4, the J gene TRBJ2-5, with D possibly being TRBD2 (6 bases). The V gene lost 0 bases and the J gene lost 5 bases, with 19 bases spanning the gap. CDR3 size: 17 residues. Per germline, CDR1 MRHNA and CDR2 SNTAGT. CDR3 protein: CASSDSEGRLRLETQYF. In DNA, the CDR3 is TGTGCCAGCAGTGACTCGGAGGGACGGCTAAGGTTGGAGACCCAGTACTTC.

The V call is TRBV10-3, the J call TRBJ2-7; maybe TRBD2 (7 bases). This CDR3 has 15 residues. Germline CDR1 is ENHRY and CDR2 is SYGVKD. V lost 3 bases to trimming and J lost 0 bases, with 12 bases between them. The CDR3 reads CAISDDGGHSYEQYF. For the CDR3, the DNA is TGTGCCATCAGTGACGACGGGGGGCACTCCTACGAGCAGTACTTC.